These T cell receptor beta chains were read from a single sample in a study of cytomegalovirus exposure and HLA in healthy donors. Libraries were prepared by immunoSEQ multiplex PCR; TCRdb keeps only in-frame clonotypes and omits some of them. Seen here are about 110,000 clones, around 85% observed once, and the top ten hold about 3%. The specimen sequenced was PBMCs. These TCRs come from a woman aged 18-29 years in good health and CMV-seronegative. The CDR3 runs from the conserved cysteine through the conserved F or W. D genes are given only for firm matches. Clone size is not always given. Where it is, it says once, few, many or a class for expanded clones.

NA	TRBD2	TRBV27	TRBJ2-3	CATLVTGTSGGPGWYF	TGTGCCACCCTCGTAACCGGGACTAGCGGGGGCCCAGGTTGGTATTTT
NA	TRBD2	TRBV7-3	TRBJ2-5	CASSLCGLAGYQETQYF	TGTGCCAGCAGCCTTTGCGGACTAGCGGGGTACCAAGAGACCCAGTACTTC
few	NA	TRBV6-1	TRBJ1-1	CASTLTENTEAFF	TGTGCCAGCACCCTGACAGAAAACACTGAAGCTTTCTTT
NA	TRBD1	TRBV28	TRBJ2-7	CASSLDRGAFGQYF	TGTGCCAGCAGTCTTGACAGGGGGGCCTTTGGGCAGTACTTC
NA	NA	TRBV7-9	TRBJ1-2	CASSLAGRTNYGYTF	TGTGCCAGCAGCTTAGCGGGCAGAACTAACTATGGCTACACCTTC
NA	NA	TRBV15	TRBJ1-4	CATSIVGQEINEKLFF	TGTGCCACCAGCATAGTGGGGCAGGAGATTAATGAAAAACTGTTTTTT
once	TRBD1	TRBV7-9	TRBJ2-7	CASSTGTGTYEQYF	TGTGCCAGCAGCACCGGGACAGGAACCTACGAGCAGTACTTC
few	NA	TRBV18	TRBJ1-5	CASSPTKGEGNQPQHF	TGTGCCAGCTCACCGACGAAAGGGGAAGGCAATCAGCCCCAGCATTTT
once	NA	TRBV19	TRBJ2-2	CASKFGGTGELFF	TGTGCCAGTAAATTCGGAGGGACCGGGGAGCTGTTTTTT
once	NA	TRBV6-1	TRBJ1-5	CASSERGRDQPQHF	TGTGCCAGCAGTGAACGGGGAAGGGATCAGCCCCAGCATTTT
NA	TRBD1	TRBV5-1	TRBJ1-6	CASSFERGRRSPLHF	TGCGCCAGCAGCTTTGAGAGGGGGCGAAGATCACCCCTCCACTTT
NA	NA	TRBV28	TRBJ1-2	CASSFIRGWYGYTF	TGTGCCAGCAGTTTTATCAGGGGATGGTATGGCTACACCTTC
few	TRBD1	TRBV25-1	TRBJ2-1	CASVPDRGRTHEQFF	TGTGCCAGCGTTCCCGACAGGGGGCGAACCCATGAGCAGTTCTTC
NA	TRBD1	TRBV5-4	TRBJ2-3	CASSLRQGSSTDTQYF	TGTGCCAGCAGCTTGCGACAGGGATCTAGCACAGATACGCAGTATTTT
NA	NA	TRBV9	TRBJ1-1	CASSPQGTDTEAFF	TGTGCCAGCAGCCCCCAGGGGACGGACACTGAAGCTTTCTTT
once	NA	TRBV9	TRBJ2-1	CASSPEASYNEQFF	TGTGCCAGCAGCCCGGAGGCTTCCTACAATGAGCAGTTCTTC
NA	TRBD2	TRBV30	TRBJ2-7	CAWSVLAGVEQYF	TGTGCCTGGAGTGTACTAGCGGGGGTTGAGCAGTACTTC
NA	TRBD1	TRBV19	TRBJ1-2	CASSLDRGYGYTF	TGTGCCAGTAGTTTGGACAGGGGCTATGGCTACACCTTC
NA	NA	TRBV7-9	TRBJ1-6	CASRGGDTPESTTLHF	TGTGCCAGCAGGGGGGGGGACACTCCGGAATCCACCACCCTCCACTTT
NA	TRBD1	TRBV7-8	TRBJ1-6	CASSPTTRGAPNSPLHF	TGTGCCAGCAGCCCAACAACCAGGGGGGCGCCTAATTCACCCCTCCACTTT
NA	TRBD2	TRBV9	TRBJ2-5	CASSGIAGAGETQYF	TGTGCCAGCAGCGGCATAGCGGGGGCAGGAGAGACCCAGTACTTC
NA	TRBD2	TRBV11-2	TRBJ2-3	CASSLAVTSGGAYKQYF	TGTGCCAGCAGCTTAGCGGTGACGAGCGGGGGGGCTTATAAGCAGTATTTT
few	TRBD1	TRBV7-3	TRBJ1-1	CASSLTGQDTEAFF	TGTGCCAGCAGCTTAACGGGACAGGACACTGAAGCTTTCTTT
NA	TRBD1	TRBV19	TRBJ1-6	CASSRTGDSYNSPLHF	TGTGCCAGTAGTCGGACAGGTGACTCCTATAATTCACCCCTCCACTTT
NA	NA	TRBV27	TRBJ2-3	CASSATGQSTDTQYF	TGTGCCAGCAGTGCGACAGGCCAGAGCACAGATACGCAGTATTTT
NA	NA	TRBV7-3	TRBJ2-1	CASSYVPSSYNEQFF	TGTGCCAGCAGCTACGTACCGAGCTCCTACAATGAGCAGTTCTTC
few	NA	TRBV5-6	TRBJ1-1	CASSLIVSITEAFF	TGTGCCAGCAGCTTGATAGTCTCAATCACTGAAGCTTTCTTT
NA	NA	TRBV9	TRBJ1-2	CASSVDGGGSYTF	TGTGCCAGCAGCGTAGATGGGGGGGGCAGCTACACCTTC
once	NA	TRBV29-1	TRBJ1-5	CSAVEQGGGQPQHF	TGCAGCGCCGTGGAACAGGGAGGGGGTCAGCCCCAGCATTTT
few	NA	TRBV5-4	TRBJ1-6	CASRVPSPSLHF	TGTGCCAGCCGTGTCCCGAGCCCTTCCCTCCACTTT
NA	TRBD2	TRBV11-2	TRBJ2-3	CASSPRSGGTDTQYF	TGTGCCAGCAGCCCTAGGAGCGGGGGCACAGATACGCAGTATTTT
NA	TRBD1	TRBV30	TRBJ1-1	CAWRGDRGQTEAFF	TGTGCCTGGAGGGGGGACAGGGGACAAACTGAAGCTTTCTTT
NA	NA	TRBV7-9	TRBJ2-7	CASSLAIGSRLGEQYF	TGTGCCAGCAGCTTAGCTATCGGTAGCAGACTCGGGGAGCAGTACTTC
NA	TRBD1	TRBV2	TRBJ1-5	CASRGQYNQPQHF	TGTGCCAGCAGGGGACAGTACAATCAGCCCCAGCATTTT
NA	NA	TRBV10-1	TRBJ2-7	CASRGGNKQDSTYEQYF	TGCGCCAGCAGGGGGGGAAATAAACAGGATTCGACCTACGAGCAGTACTTC
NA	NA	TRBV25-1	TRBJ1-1	CASSEQSMNTEAFF	TGTGCCAGCAGTGAGCAGTCCATGAACACTGAAGCTTTCTTT
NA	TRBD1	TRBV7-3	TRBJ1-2	CASSPSFIRGHYGYTF	TGTGCCAGCAGCCCCTCGTTTATCAGGGGGCACTATGGCTACACCTTC
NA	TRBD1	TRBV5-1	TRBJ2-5	CASSLLPGQGAETQYF	TGCGCCAGCAGCTTGTTGCCTGGACAGGGGGCAGAGACCCAGTACTTC
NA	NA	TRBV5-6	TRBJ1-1	CASSTQVWNTEAFF	TGTGCCAGCAGCACACAGGTCTGGAACACTGAAGCTTTCTTT